Shown below are 2 T cell receptor beta chains from a single sample sequenced in a study of glioma-infiltrating T cells. The iRepertoire nested amplicon-rescue multiplex PCR amplified TCR alpha and beta CDR3s from RNA. TCRdb recomputed calls from the multiplex PCR reads with MiXCR, one row per CDR3 protein. The data show around 350,000 distinct CDR3 sequences, more than 35% seen once. Material for sequencing was glioma tissue, nonneoplastic brain tissue, or PBMCs (not recorded which). The receptor set was obtained from a human donor with low-grade glioma or glioblastoma, undergoing nonglioma brain surgery, or in good health (not recorded which).

The V call is TRBV5-1, the J call TRBJ1-2; 8 nucleotides line up with TRBD1. There are 15 residues in the CDR3. Per the germline V gene, CDR1 is SGHRS and CDR2 is YFSETQ. V lost 0 bases, J lost 4 bases, and 5 bases stayed unmatched. As DNA, the CDR3 is TGCGCCAGCAGCTTGGCTCAGGGGGCCACCTATGGCTACACCTTC. Translated, it gives CASSLAQGATYGYTF.

The chain employs TRBV7-9 and TRBJ2-2, with D maybe TRBD2 (5 bases). The V gene's germline CDR1 is SEHNR and CDR2 FQNEAQ (reference sequence). The CDR3 extends over 15 amino acids. The V gene lost 4 bases and the J gene lost 4 bases, with 13 bases spanning the gap. CDR3 nucleotide sequence: TGTGCCAGCAGCTCTCCACTAGATACCACCGGGGAGCTGTTTTTT. Protein: CASSSPLDTTGELFF.